A selection of T cell receptor beta chains follows, all from one sample in a study of early T cells in non-severe SARS-CoV-2 infection. TCRdb used MiXCR to reprocess the 5' RACE reads, holding one entry per CDR3 protein. The sample has 100,000 to 120,000 distinct CDR3 sequences, 9% to 13% seen once. The sequenced sample consisted of whole blood. All receptors come from an adult who was a healthcare worker with PCR-confirmed SARS-CoV-2 infection or an uninfected control (not recorded which). Each CDR3 is given with its conserved first and last residue. D genes are given only for firm matches. Some rows have no size entry. The others give once, few or many, or a class for an expanded clone.

j_call,d_call,clone_size,v_call,cdr3_aa,cdr3_nt
TRBJ2-5,TRBD2,NA,TRBV15,CATSREGLEETQYF,TGTGCCACCAGCAGAGAGGGACTAGAAGAGACCCAGTACTTC
TRBJ2-3,NA,many,TRBV4-1,CASTGVGDTQYF,TGCGCCAGCACGGGGGTGGGAGATACGCAGTATTTT
TRBJ2-7,NA,few,TRBV5-1,CASSMIPSSYEQYF,TGCGCCAGCAGCATGATACCTAGCTCCTACGAGCAGTACTTC
TRBJ2-1,NA,many,TRBV3-1,CASSQMGSYNEQFF,TGTGCCAGCAGCCAAATGGGGTCCTACAATGAGCAGTTCTTC
TRBJ1-6,NA,few,TRBV9,CASSARGDNSPLHF,TGTGCCAGCAGCGCGAGGGGGGATAATTCACCCCTCCACTTT
TRBJ2-2,NA,few,TRBV5-1,CASSETPNTGELFF,TGCGCCAGCAGCGAGACACCGAACACCGGGGAGCTGTTTTTT
TRBJ1-1,NA,many,TRBV7-8,CASSSLGRKNTEAFF,TGTGCCAGCAGCTCTCTGGGGCGGAAGAACACTGAAGCTTTCTTT
TRBJ2-6,NA,many,TRBV24-1,CATSDPGTRPGANVLTF,TGTGCCACCAGTGATCCAGGGACACGGCCTGGGGCCAACGTCCTGACTTTC
TRBJ2-7,NA,many,TRBV5-4,CASSLVGDPLEQYF,TGTGCCAGCAGCTTGGTCGGGGATCCACTCGAGCAGTACTTC
TRBJ2-3,NA,NA,TRBV29-1,CSVWGLASTDTQYF,TGCAGCGTATGGGGACTGGCTAGCACAGATACGCAGTATTTT
TRBJ1-6,NA,NA,TRBV7-9,CASSLDGAGGLSPLHF,TGTGCCAGCAGCTTAGACGGAGCCGGGGGGCTATCACCCCTCCACTTT
TRBJ2-3,NA,few,TRBV29-1,CSVEEVDPFRQHTQYF,TGCAGCGTTGAAGAAGTGGACCCCTTTCGGCAGCATACGCAGTATTTT
TRBJ1-4,NA,NA,TRBV15,CATSSYDGPNEKLFF,TGTGCCACCAGCAGCTACGACGGCCCTAATGAAAAACTGTTTTTT
TRBJ2-5,TRBD2,few,TRBV5-1,CASSLWTSGSSYQETQYF,TGCGCCAGCAGCTTGTGGACTAGCGGGAGTTCATATCAAGAGACCCAGTACTTC
TRBJ1-4,TRBD1,NA,TRBV5-1,CASRPNPGQGNEKLFF,TGCGCCAGCAGACCGAATCCGGGACAGGGGAATGAAAAACTGTTTTTT
TRBJ2-3,TRBD2,many,TRBV5-6,CASSLVAGAPLAGHF,TGTGCCAGCAGCTTGGTAGCGGGGGCCCCTCTTGCAGGACATTTT
TRBJ1-5,NA,many,TRBV12-3/TRBV12-4,CASSDKRENQPQHF,TGTGCCAGCAGTGATAAACGGGAGAATCAGCCCCAGCATTTT
TRBJ1-5,TRBD1,few,TRBV10-2,CASSESRGGSGQPQHF,TGCGCCAGCAGTGAGTCGAGAGGGGGCAGCGGTCAGCCCCAGCATTTT
TRBJ2-2,TRBD1,few,TRBV11-3,CASSLRGQSLSTGELFF,TGTGCCAGCAGCCTCAGGGGGCAATCTCTTTCGACCGGGGAGCTGTTTTTT
TRBJ1-3,TRBD1,NA,TRBV7-2,CASSSSRGTGVSTGNTIYF,TGTGCCAGCAGCTCGTCCAGAGGGACAGGGGTATCGACTGGAAACACCATATATTTT
TRBJ2-3,NA,few,TRBV5-1,CASSLAGPSTDTQYF,TGCGCCAGCAGCTTGGCCGGGCCTAGCACAGATACGCAGTATTTT
TRBJ1-2,TRBD1,NA,TRBV6-6,CASSYGQGDYGYTF,TGTGCCAGCAGTTACGGACAGGGTGACTATGGCTACACCTTC
TRBJ1-2,NA,NA,TRBV9,CASSVDGGSYNTF,TGTGCCAGCAGCGTAGACGGCGGCAGCTACAACACCTTC
TRBJ2-7,NA,many,TRBV5-4,CASSPRGTDEQYF,TGTGCCAGCAGCCCGAGAGGAACAGACGAGCAGTACTTC
TRBJ2-2,TRBD1,many,TRBV5-1,CASSFGQAIGELFF,TGCGCCAGCAGCTTTGGACAGGCCATCGGGGAGCTGTTTTTT
TRBJ2-3,NA,NA,TRBV7-6,CASSTDMNTQYF,TGTGCCAGCAGCACTGACATGAATACGCAGTATTTT
TRBJ2-7,NA,NA,TRBV6-5,CASSPDSTRYEQYF,TGTGCCAGCAGTCCAGACAGTACCCGCTACGAGCAGTACTTC
TRBJ2-1,NA,few,TRBV29-1,CSVALADNEQFF,TGCAGCGTTGCCTTAGCGGACAATGAGCAGTTCTTC
TRBJ2-2,NA,many,TRBV24-1,CATSGTRANTGELFF,TGTGCCACCAGTGGGACCCGAGCGAACACCGGGGAGCTGTTTTTT
TRBJ2-1,NA,few,TRBV21-1,CASSKAENSYNEQFF,TGTGCCAGCAGCAAAGCCGAAAACTCCTACAATGAGCAGTTCTTC
TRBJ2-1,TRBD1,NA,TRBV20-1,CSARDPAPTGYNEQFF,TGCAGTGCTAGAGATCCTGCCCCGACAGGGTACAATGAGCAGTTCTTC
TRBJ2-2,NA,few,TRBV3-1,CASTRLGGVPTGELFF,TGTGCCAGCACCAGACTCGGGGGAGTCCCAACCGGGGAGCTGTTTTTT
TRBJ1-2,TRBD1,many,TRBV27,CASSHIPRTGDGYTF,TGTGCCAGTAGCCACATTCCTCGGACAGGGGATGGCTACACCTTC
TRBJ2-7,NA,few,TRBV11-2,CASSSVVSLPYF,TGTGCCAGCAGCTCCGTGGTCAGCCTTCCTTACTTC
TRBJ2-3,NA,many,TRBV24-1,CATSDSQVSTDTQYF,TGTGCCACCAGTGATTCCCAGGTTAGCACAGATACGCAGTATTTT
TRBJ1-5,NA,many,TRBV10-3,CAISSSNQPQHF,TGTGCCATCAGTAGTAGCAATCAGCCCCAGCATTTT
TRBJ1-1,NA,few,TRBV5-1,CASSLDIVNTEAFF,TGCGCCAGCAGCTTGGATATCGTGAACACTGAAGCTTTCTTT
TRBJ2-1,NA,many,TRBV13,CASSLFKAEQFF,TGTGCCAGCAGCTTATTTAAGGCGGAGCAGTTCTTC
TRBJ1-5,TRBD1,few,TRBV29-1,CSVVTGGGNQPQHF,TGCAGCGTCGTGACAGGGGGTGGCAATCAGCCCCAGCATTTT
TRBJ1-4,NA,many,TRBV29-1,CSVVGDATNEKLFF,TGCAGCGTGGTCGGTGATGCAACTAATGAAAAACTGTTTTTT
TRBJ2-3,TRBD2,few,TRBV2,CASFLAGAGTDTQYF,TGTGCCAGCTTCCTAGCGGGAGCAGGCACAGATACGCAGTATTTT
TRBJ2-1,TRBD1,few,TRBV12-3/TRBV12-4,CASIPGQGAYEQFF,TGTGCCAGCATCCCGGGACAGGGGGCCTATGAGCAGTTCTTC
TRBJ2-7,NA,NA,TRBV12-3/TRBV12-4,CASSPGHSSYEQYF,TGTGCCAGCAGCCCGGGACACTCGTCCTACGAGCAGTACTTC
TRBJ2-1,TRBD2,few,TRBV12-3/TRBV12-4,CASSGGLEGNEQFF,TGTGCCAGCAGTGGGGGACTAGAGGGGAATGAGCAGTTCTTC
TRBJ1-1,NA,NA,TRBV12-3/TRBV12-4,CASSEGGPNTEAFF,TGTGCCAGCAGTGAGGGGGGCCCGAACACTGAAGCTTTCTTT